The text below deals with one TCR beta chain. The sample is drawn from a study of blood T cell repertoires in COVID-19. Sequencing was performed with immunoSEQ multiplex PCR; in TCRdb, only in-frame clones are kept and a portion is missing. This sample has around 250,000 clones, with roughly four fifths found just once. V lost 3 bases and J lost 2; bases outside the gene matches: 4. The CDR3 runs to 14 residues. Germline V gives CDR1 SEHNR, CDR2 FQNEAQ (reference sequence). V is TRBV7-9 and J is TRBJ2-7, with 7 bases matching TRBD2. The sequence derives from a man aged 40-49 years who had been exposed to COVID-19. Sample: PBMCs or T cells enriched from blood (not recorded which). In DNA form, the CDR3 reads TGTGCCAGCAGCTTTAAGACTAGCCCCTACGAGCAGTACTTC. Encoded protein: CASSFKTSPYEQYF. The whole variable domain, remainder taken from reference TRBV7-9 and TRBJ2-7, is DTGVSQNPRHKITKRGQNVTFRCDPISEHNRLYWYRQTLGQGPEFLTYFQNEAQLEKSRLLSDRFSAERPKGSFSTLEIQRTEQGDSAMYLCASSFKTSPYEQYFGPGTRLTVT.